This is a list of T cell receptor beta chains from one sample in a study of cytomegalovirus exposure and HLA in healthy donors. Some clones are missing from TCRdb's copy, which holds only in-frame ones; the method was immunoSEQ multiplex PCR. The table includes 200,000 to 250,000 clones, roughly 85% detected once. Source material: PBMCs. The source is a girl aged 2 to 10 in good health and CMV-seronegative. CDR3s include the opening cysteine and the closing phenylalanine or tryptophan. Size values are once, few and many counts, or a class for expanded clones, and some rows have none.

abundance	v_gene	j_gene	CDR3aa
few	TRBV28	TRBJ2-3	CASSKQGTDTQYF
.	TRBV10-1	TRBJ1-1	CASQVWSEAFF
.	TRBV10-2	TRBJ2-7	CASSEFQGIAQEQYF
.	TRBV9	TRBJ1-2	CASSDTGANYGYTF
.	TRBV5-1	TRBJ1-1	CASSTGVTEAFF
.	TRBV4-1	TRBJ2-7	CASSRPGTYEQYF
.	TRBV19	TRBJ2-5	CASSNQGLRLGTQYF
.	TRBV6-1	TRBJ2-1	CATTPRGPNEQFF
.	TRBV5-1	TRBJ2-3	CASSAPPGTSGGASDTQYF
.	TRBV5-1	TRBJ1-2	CASSLGDRVDGYTF
.	TRBV30	TRBJ2-7	CAWSVSRVNEQYF
.	TRBV14	TRBJ2-7	CASSPRTSGIYEQYF
once	TRBV6-1	TRBJ1-3	CASKGQGLSGNTIYF
few	TRBV30	TRBJ1-4	CAWSGYNEKLFF
.	TRBV4-1	TRBJ2-7	CASSPNSQIPYEQYF
.	TRBV29-1	TRBJ1-2	CSVSQDRGGYTF
once	TRBV6-4	TRBJ2-1	CASSDPATSYEQFF
few	TRBV19	TRBJ2-3	CASSHHSGGVPDTQYF
.	TRBV5-5	TRBJ2-5	CASSLGLAPRSWETQYF
.	TRBV29-1	TRBJ2-2	CSVHSGQNAGELFF
.	TRBV5-4	TRBJ1-2	CASSQGAGGNGYTF
once	TRBV5-6	TRBJ2-7	CASSWRSDRGSEQYF
few	TRBV5-1	TRBJ1-2	CASSLEGRGDYGYTF
.	TRBV4-1	TRBJ2-7	CASSQDVARGLYEQYF
.	TRBV7-8	TRBJ1-5	CASSPGQGSYSYSNQPQHF
.	TRBV2	TRBJ1-2	CASSEPPTPGQGYTF
.	TRBV9	TRBJ2-1	CASSVGLTLDNEQFF
.	TRBV5-1	TRBJ2-4	CASSPEPGTTKIQYF
few	TRBV5-5	TRBJ1-4	CASSPTDWSDEKLFF
.	TRBV19	TRBJ1-1	CASSSRGARTEAFF
.	TRBV4-1	TRBJ2-3	CASSQDSGGATDTQYF
.	TRBV4-1	TRBJ2-1	CASSQAAGQSYNEQFF
.	TRBV7-7	TRBJ2-1	CASSLALGGSGDEQFF
.	TRBV10-1	TRBJ1-3	CASSELFRGGNTIYF
.	TRBV6-1	TRBJ2-7	CASSRNLGGSYEQYF
.	TRBV27	TRBJ2-7	CASSTTGLGGEQYF
.	TRBV2	TRBJ2-4	CASKRDNLAKNIQYF
.	TRBV7-3	TRBJ1-3	CASSFPGNTIYF
.	TRBV4-2	TRBJ1-5	CASSQDGGVQYMWPQHF
.	TRBV2	TRBJ1-6	CASSVHGGGINSPLHF
.	TRBV10-1	TRBJ2-2	CASSEPGQGTGELFF
.	TRBV7-8	TRBJ2-7	CASSLGGQNVF
.	TRBV6-5	TRBJ1-3	CASKEGASRGNTIYF
.	TRBV9	TRBJ1-2	CASSPRGGTVLFGDGYTF
.	TRBV6-6	TRBJ2-7	CASSPGLASYEQYF
.	TRBV5-7	.	CASSLKEYEQYF
.	TRBV9	TRBJ1-3	CASSAGSGQGLSGNTIYF
once	TRBV6-1	TRBJ2-7	CASISGQTYEQYF
.	TRBV5-4	TRBJ1-3	CASSRQGSGNTIYF
.	TRBV5-1	.	CASRAGTKDEQYF
once	TRBV7-9	TRBJ2-1	CASSLADEQFF
.	TRBV6-1	TRBJ2-7	CASSPGLATPYEQYF
.	TRBV4-1	TRBJ1-2	CASSQDRAGNYGYTF
.	TRBV2	TRBJ1-5	CASTPGSSNQPQHF
.	TRBV5-1	TRBJ2-5	CASSLDRYQETQYF
.	TRBV7-9	TRBJ2-3	CASNQAGGRADTQYF
.	TRBV2	TRBJ2-7	CASTQQGGGAYEQYF
.	TRBV28	TRBJ2-4	CASSLGGMRGNIQYF